Shown below are 23 T cell receptor beta chains from a single sample sequenced in a study of shared clonotypes between healthy human individuals (dated by TCRdb to the early 2020s). CD8 naive samples were CD45RO-negative cells positively selected for CCR7, giving a CD45RA+CCR7+ population that excluded TemRA cells. The library relied on the immunoSEQ multiplex PCR assay. Held by TCRdb, this immuneACCESS table contains in-frame sequences only and omits some clones. Under half of the omission traces to an unresolved V gene where checked; the cause of the rest is unknown. In all, the sample holds roughly 600,000 clones, and 98% of those were seen once. The ten top clones hold around 0.3% of the sample. Sequencing was performed on naive CD8+ T cells sorted from blood. Sample cell subset or site, as interpreted from the label and publication: CD45RA+CCR7+. The receptors shown here come from a young man in good health.

This clone was seen once. This chain uses TRBV4-3 with TRBJ2-3, with TRBD2 matching over 8 bases. Trimming at V came to 0 bases and at J to 5 bases, leaving 10 bases not matched to a gene. The CDR3 runs 17 residues. Germline values: CDR1 LGHNA, CDR2 YSLEER. The CDR3 DNA sequence: TGCGCCAGCAGCCAAGATTTAGAGCGGGAGATCAGAGATACGCAGTATTTT. This encodes CASSQDLEREIRDTQYF.

CDR3 region: CASSPPLSYTGELFF. Here the CDR3 DNA reads TGTGCCAGCAGTCCCCCTCTCAGTTACACCGGGGAGCTGTTTTTT. This chain connects TRBV6-5 to TRBJ2-2; D gene uncertain. This CDR3 spans 15 amino acids. The germline V gene encodes CDR1 MNHEY and CDR2 SVGAGI. V lost 5 bases and J 3 bases, leaving 13 bases between the germline ends.

The chain employs TRBV6-5 and TRBJ1-2, with no clear D. The length of the CDR3 is 14 residues. The germline V gene has CDR1 MNHEY and CDR2 SVGAGI. V shed 0 bases and J shed 3 bases, with 8 bases lying between them. The CDR3 sequence: CASSYSGGDYGYTF. The CDR3 DNA sequence: TGTGCCAGCAGTTACTCTGGCGGAGACTATGGCTACACCTTC.

This clone was seen just once. V is TRBV5-1 and J is TRBJ2-5; TRBD1 matches 10 bases. The CDR3 extends over 16 amino acids. Germline assignment: CDR1 SGHRS and CDR2 YFSETQ. V shed 0 bases, J shed 5 bases, and the junction held 7 bases outside the gene matches. Written as DNA, the CDR3 is TGCGCCAGCAGCTTGGCGGACAGGGGGTTAGGGGAGACCCAGTACTTC. Protein product: CASSLADRGLGETQYF. The full variable domain, with the rest looked up from reference TRBV5-1 and TRBJ2-5, is KAGVTQTPRYLIKTRGQQVTLSCSPISGHRSVSWYQQTPGQGLQFLFEYFSETQRNKGNFPGRFSGRQFSNSRSEMNVSTLELGDSALYLCASSLADRGLGETQYFGPGTRLLVL.

DNA of the CDR3: TGTGCCAGCAGCTTTGTACTAGCGGGAACCGAGCAGTACTTC. Its protein product is CASSFVLAGTEQYF. This rearrangement joins TRBV5-5 to TRBJ2-7; TRBD2 matches at 10 bases. CDR1 and CDR2 from the germline V gene are SGHKS and YYEKEE (reference sequence). V shed 2 bases, J shed 6 bases, and the junction held 5 bases outside the gene matches. This CDR3 region has 14 residues.

This clone was picked up one time. This chain links TRBV14 with TRBJ2-7; D not resolved. CDR3 length equals 16 residues. Between the trimmed V and J ends, which lost 2 bases and 2 bases, there was a span of 16 bases. CDR1 is SGHDN, CDR2 FVKESK, per germline. Written as DNA, the CDR3 is TGTGCCAGCAGCCAATTCGCCGCCAGGATCCCCTACGAGCAGTACTTC. It translates to CASSQFAARIPYEQYF.

This chain joins TRBV7-9 and TRBJ2-7, with D maybe TRBD1 (6 bases). The CDR3 spans 14 residues. Germline-derived CDR1 and CDR2 are SEHNR and FQNEAQ (reference sequence). V was pared by 4 bases and J by 3 bases, with 13 bases between. The DNA of the CDR3 is TGTGCCAGCAGCTCCCGGGACACGGACTACGAGCAGTACTTC. The encoded protein is CASSSRDTDYEQYF.

The CDR3 protein is CASSETGGAGYEQYF. CDR3 nucleotide sequence: TGTGCCAGCAGCGAGACAGGGGGCGCGGGATACGAGCAGTACTTC. This chain connects TRBV7-9 to TRBJ2-7, with 10 bases identical to TRBD1. Germline CDR1 reads SEHNR; CDR2 reads FQNEAQ (reference sequence). With V trimmed by 5 bases and J by 4 bases, 8 bases remained unmatched. The CDR3 spans 15 residues.

The chain links TRBV5-8 to TRBJ2-7; TRBD1 or TRBD2 may be the D gene (5 bases each). With 4 bases removed from V and 2 bases from J, the gap between germline ends came to 16 bases. Germline V gives CDR1 SGHTS, CDR2 YDEGEE. This CDR3 is built from 15 residues. The CDR3, as DNA: TGTGCCAGCAGCATCCGAGGGGCCCTTCCCTACGAGCAGTACTTC. It is translated as CASSIRGALPYEQYF.

This sequence joins TRBV7-2 and TRBJ2-5, with 8 nucleotides matching TRBD2. The germline V gene has CDR1 SGHTA and CDR2 FQGNSA. CDR3 size: 17 residues. V shed 1 base and J 2 bases; nucleotides not matched to a gene: 9. CDR3 in amino acids: CASSLGGRGLVQETQYF. The CDR3 DNA sequence: TGTGCCAGCAGCTTAGGGGGGAGGGGACTAGTACAAGAGACCCAGTACTTC. The full variable domain, rest sourced from reference TRBV7-2 and TRBJ2-5, is GAGVSQSPSNKVTEKGKDVELRCDPISGHTALYWYRQSLGQGLEFLIYFQGNSAPDKSGLPSDRFSAERTGGSVSTLTIQRTQQEDSAVYLCASSLGGRGLVQETQYFGPGTRLLVL.

The rearrangement links TRBV6-1 to TRBJ1-4; D possibly corresponds to TRBD1 (5 bases). The ends were cut back, 2 bases at V and 5 bases at J, with 27 bases in the middle. This CDR3 comprises 20 residues. Germline V CDR1 and CDR2: MNHNS, SASEGT. CDR3: CASSEWGERLMLGRNEKLFF. CDR3 bases: TGTGCCAGCAGTGAATGGGGGGAGAGATTGATGTTGGGCCGAAATGAAAAACTGTTTTTT.

The chain uses TRBV7-3 and TRBJ1-1, with no clear D. This CDR3 has 13 residues. Germline V lookup: CDR1 SGHTA, CDR2 FQGTGA. V gave up 2 bases and J gave up 3 bases, with 7 bases separating them. CDR3 in DNA: TGTGCCAGCAGCTTAGGGCCGGACACTGAAGCTTTCTTT. Translation gives CASSLGPDTEAFF.

This clone was observed a single time. The genes are TRBV10-2 and TRBJ1-2, with unresolved D. V lost 5 bases, J lost 8 bases, and 9 bases lay in between. The CDR3 is 11 residues long. Germline CDR1 WSHSY, CDR2 SAAADI. CDR3 loop: CASSRGHGYTF. The CDR3 DNA follows: TGCGCCAGCAGTAGAGGTCACGGCTACACCTTC.

The chain uses TRBV27 and TRBJ2-6; no definite D call. This CDR3 has 21 amino acids. CDR1 is MNHEY, CDR2 SMNVEV, per germline (reference sequence). Trimming stripped 1 base from V and 4 bases from J, with 26 bases between. In nucleotides, the CDR3 is TGTGCCAGCAGTTTATTCTCCTTGGGGATTGTTAGAGGTGCAGGGGCCAACGTCCTGACTTTC. Its protein is CASSLFSLGIVRGAGANVLTF.

The chain carries TRBV27 and TRBJ2-1; D uncertain. From germline, CDR1 is MNHEY and CDR2 SMNVEV (reference sequence). This CDR3 is built from 12 residues. The V and J ends lost 4 bases and 11 bases respectively, with 12 bases between them. The CDR3 loop is CASSSQPPKQFF. The CDR3 region has the DNA TGTGCCAGCAGTTCCCAGCCCCCCAAGCAGTTCTTC.

V and J are TRBV7-9 and TRBJ1-1, with D hard to call. With 0 bases removed from V and 8 bases from J, the gap between germline ends came to 16 bases. Germline CDR1 and CDR2: SEHNR and FQNEAQ (reference sequence). CDR3 length equals 15 residues. CDR3 nucleotides: TGTGCCAGCAGCTTAGCGGTCGGGTCCCTCCCGGAAGCTTTCTTT. Translated, it gives CASSLAVGSLPEAFF.

The chain is built from TRBV27 and TRBJ1-5; 9 nucleotides align to TRBD1. The CDR3 length is 16 residues. Germline V lookup: CDR1 MNHEY, CDR2 SMNVEV (reference sequence). The ends lost 6 bases at V and 0 bases at J; junction bases unmatched: 6. The CDR3, as DNA: TGTGCCAGCAGGGTTACGGGACAGGGTAGCAATCAGCCCCAGCATTTT. Amino acid sequence: CASRVTGQGSNQPQHF.

The chain has TRBV29-1 and TRBJ2-1; 14 nucleotides agree with TRBD2. CDR1 is SQVTM, CDR2 ANQGSEA, per germline. V shed 3 bases and J 6 bases; nucleotides not matched to a gene: 1. This CDR3 has 14 amino acids. The CDR3 reads CSVDGTSGSNEQFF. DNA for the CDR3: TGCAGCGTTGATGGGACTAGCGGGAGCAATGAGCAGTTCTTC.

This clone appeared a single time. This chain joins TRBV9 and TRBJ2-7; TRBD1 or TRBD2 may be the D gene (5 bases each). CDR1 is SGDLS and CDR2 is YYNGEE in the germline V gene. The CDR3 contains 15 residues. Trimming removed 0 bases from V and 2 bases from J, with 12 bases in between. The DNA of the CDR3 is TGTGCCAGCAGCGTAGGGGGACCAGGGACCTACGAGCAGTACTTC. Translating gives CASSVGGPGTYEQYF.

The rearrangement uses TRBV5-5 and TRBJ2-7; 9 nucleotides line up with TRBD1. From germline, CDR1 is SGHKS and CDR2 YYEKEE (reference sequence). There are 14 residues in the CDR3. V lost 4 bases and J lost 2; bases outside the gene matches: 4. The CDR3 protein is CASSRRDRAYEQYF. CDR3 bases: TGTGCCAGCAGCCGGCGGGACAGGGCCTACGAGCAGTACTTC.

The genes are TRBV11-2 and TRBJ2-7; D is undetermined. V shed 1 base and J shed 2 bases, with 12 bases lying between them. The CDR3 contains 15 residues. Germline V gives CDR1 SGHAT, CDR2 FQNNGV. The DNA for the CDR3 is TGTGCCAGCAGCTTAGTTGGTTCGTCCACCTACGAGCAGTACTTC. Its translation is CASSLVGSSTYEQYF.

This chain connects TRBV15 to TRBJ2-1; D perhaps matches TRBD2 (5 bases). Between the trimmed V and J ends, which lost 0 bases and 7 bases, there was a span of 10 bases. The CDR3 totals 14 residues. Germline-derived CDR1 and CDR2 are LNHNV and YYDKDF (reference sequence). CDR3 sequence (DNA): TGTGCCACCAGCAGAGATAACGAGGGAAATGAGCAGTTCTTC. This encodes CATSRDNEGNEQFF.

The chain carries TRBV2 and TRBJ2-3; 9 bases are a match to TRBD1. The junction had 12 bases not matched to a gene; V was cut back by 10 bases and J by 1 base. Germline V gene data show CDR1 as SNHLY and CDR2 as FYNNEI. The CDR3 is 16 amino acids. CDR3 loop: CATASTGGAGTDTQYF. CDR3 bases: TGTGCCACAGCTTCGACAGGGGGGGCCGGCACAGATACGCAGTATTTT.